Given below is one T cell receptor beta chain in context. As yet, its antigen is unknown. This specimen comes from a study of blood T cells in healthy people across ages. Broader study findings: Diversity figures based on one million T cells were deemed too low.

The second PCR ran roughly 7 to 12 cycles with a sample-barcoded 5' primer and J-beta primers. TCRdb passed the 5' RACE reads through MiXCR, listing each CDR3 protein once. Among 980,000 or so distinct CDR3 sequences listed, around 48% were seen once. CDR1 and CDR2 from the germline V gene are SNHLY and FYNNEI. The CDR3 has 14 residues. V was clipped by 5 bases and J by 4 bases, with 12 bases between them. This sequence joins TRBV2 and TRBJ1-5, with D perhaps TRBD1 (6 bases). The source of this sequence is a man aged 25 to 40 in good health. Sequenced: blood. The CDR3 DNA reads TGTGCCAGCAGTAAAGACAGGACTAATCAGCCCCAGCATTTT. Translation gives CASSKDRTNQPQHF.